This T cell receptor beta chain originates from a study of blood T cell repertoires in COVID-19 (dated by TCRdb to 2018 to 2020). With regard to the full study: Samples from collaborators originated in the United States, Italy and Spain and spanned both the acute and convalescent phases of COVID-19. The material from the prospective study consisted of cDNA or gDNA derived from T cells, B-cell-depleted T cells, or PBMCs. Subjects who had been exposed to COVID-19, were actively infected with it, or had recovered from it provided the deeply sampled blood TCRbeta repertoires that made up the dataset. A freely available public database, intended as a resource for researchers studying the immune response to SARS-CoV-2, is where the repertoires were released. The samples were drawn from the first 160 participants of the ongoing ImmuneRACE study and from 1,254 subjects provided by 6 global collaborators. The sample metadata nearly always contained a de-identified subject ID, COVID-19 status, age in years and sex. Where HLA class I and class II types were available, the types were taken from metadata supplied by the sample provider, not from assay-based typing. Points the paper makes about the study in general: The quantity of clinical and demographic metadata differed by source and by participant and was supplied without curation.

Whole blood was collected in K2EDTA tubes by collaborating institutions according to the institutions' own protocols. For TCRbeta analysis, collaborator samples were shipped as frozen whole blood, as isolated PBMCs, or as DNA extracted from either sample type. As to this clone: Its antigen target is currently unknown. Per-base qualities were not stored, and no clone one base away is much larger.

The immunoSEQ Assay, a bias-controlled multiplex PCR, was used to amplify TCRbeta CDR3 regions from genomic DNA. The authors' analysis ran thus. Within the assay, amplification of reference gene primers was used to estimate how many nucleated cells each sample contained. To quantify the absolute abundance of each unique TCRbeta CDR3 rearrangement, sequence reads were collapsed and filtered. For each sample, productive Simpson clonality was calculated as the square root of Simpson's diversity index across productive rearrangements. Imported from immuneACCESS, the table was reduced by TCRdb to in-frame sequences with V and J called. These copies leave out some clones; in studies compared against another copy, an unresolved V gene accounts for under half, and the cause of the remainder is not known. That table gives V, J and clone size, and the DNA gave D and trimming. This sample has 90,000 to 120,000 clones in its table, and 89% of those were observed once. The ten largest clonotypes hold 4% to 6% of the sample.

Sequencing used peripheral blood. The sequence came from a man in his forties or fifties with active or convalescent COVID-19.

The CDR3 protein is CASSFPGVYEKLFF. The nucleotide sequence reads TGTGCCAGCAGTTTCCCCGGGGTTTACGAAAAACTGTTTTTT. Recombination connected TRBV28 to TRBJ1-4; no D segment can be confidently identified. The V and J ends are trimmed by 3 bases and 8 bases, leaving 13 bases between them. CDR1 MDHEN and CDR2 SYDVKM were looked up in the germline V gene. The cysteine opens and the phenylalanine closes a CDR3 of 14 amino acids. The only DNA kept is the CDR3, 42 bases in frame from the first base.